One sample yielded the 29 T cell receptor beta chains listed below, sequenced in a study of prognosis after radiotherapy for stage I lung cancer. The TCR beta CDR3 region was amplified from genomic DNA, with two rounds of multiplex PCR being used for the amplification. Each TRBV and TRBJ gene had its own primer in the first PCR round. TCRdb re-derived calls from the multiplex PCR reads in MiXCR, one entry per CDR3 protein. The profile shows 11,000 to 15,000 distinct CDR3 sequences, 25% to 30% of them singletons. The specimen was PBMCs, collected before or after stereotactic body radiation therapy (not recorded which). The source of these receptors is a donor aged 50 or older with non-small cell lung cancer.

This clonotype was recorded at least ten times. The chain uses TRBV7-9 and TRBJ1-2; no definite D call. Germline V lookup: CDR1 SEHNR, CDR2 FQNEAQ (reference sequence). V lost 2 bases and J lost 5, with 12 bases in between. The CDR3 runs to 14 residues. CDR3 residues: CASSLSQASYGYTF. CDR3 sequence (DNA): TGTGCCAGCAGCTTAAGCCAGGCCAGTTATGGCTACACCTTC.

This clonotype was detected many times. The chain carries TRBV2 and TRBJ1-1, with D uncertain. CDR1 is SNHLY and CDR2 is FYNNEI in the germline V gene. Trimming removed 4 bases at V and 0 bases at J, with 9 bases between. The CDR3 totals 14 residues. The CDR3, as DNA: TGTGCCAGCAGTGGCCAACCCTTGAACACTGAAGCTTTCTTT. It is translated as CASSGQPLNTEAFF.

There are many counts of this clonotype. This chain connects TRBV27 to TRBJ2-5; no reliable D call. Germline V gene data show CDR1 as MNHEY and CDR2 as SMNVEV (reference sequence). The CDR3 covers 13 residues. The V end lost 6 bases, the J end lost 1 base, and 9 bases lay between the germline ends. The CDR3 nucleotides are TGTGCCAGCAGGATAACCTTCCAAGAGACCCAGTACTTC. Its protein product is CASRITFQETQYF.

About this clonotype: One base away lies a much larger clone, so this may be a sequencing read error. The chain has TRBV14 and TRBJ2-5; the D gene is possibly TRBD2 (5 bases). Germline CDR1 and CDR2: SGHDN and FVKESK. V was pared by 4 bases and J by 7 bases, with 10 bases between. The CDR3 is 12 amino acids. The CDR3 DNA is TGTGCCAGCAGCCGAATCGGGGTGACCCAGTACTTC. Translation gives CASSRIGVTQYF.

This clonotype is judged large (0.1 to 1%). V is TRBV27 and J is TRBJ2-1; D not resolved. With 2 bases removed from V and 0 bases from J, the gap between germline ends came to 2 bases. There are 13 residues in the CDR3. Germline V CDR1 and CDR2: MNHEY, SMNVEV (reference sequence). The CDR3 DNA sequence: TGTGCCAGCAGTTTAAGCTCCTACAATGAGCAGTTCTTC. Its translation: CASSLSSYNEQFF.

This clonotype came up many times. This chain links TRBV2 with TRBJ2-3; D is undetermined. This CDR3 is 15 amino acids long. Per germline, CDR1 SNHLY and CDR2 FYNNEI. Trimming stripped 3 bases from V and 6 bases from J, with 16 bases between. The CDR3 nucleotides are TGTGCCAGCAGTGAGAGCACCCAGGTTTCGGATACGCAGTATTTT. Its translation is CASSESTQVSDTQYF.

A note on this clonotype: A read error is the likely source, as a far larger clone sits one nucleotide away. The V and J genes are TRBV11-2 and TRBJ1-2; 11 bases agree with TRBD1. The CDR3 consists of 14 residues. V trimming: 4 bases; J trimming: 3 bases; junction bases outside the gene matches: 1. Germline V CDR1 and CDR2: SGHAT, FQNNGV. CDR3 region: CASSSGQGDYGYTF. As DNA, the CDR3 is TGTGCCAGCAGCTCGGGACAGGGGGACTATGGCTACACCTTC.

By share, this clonotype counts as medium-sized (0.01 to 0.1%). J is TRBJ2-5 and V is TRBV28, with D perhaps given as TRBD1 or TRBD2 (5 bases each). Germline CDR1 MDHEN, CDR2 SYDVKM. V dropped 3 bases and J dropped 4 bases, with 24 bases sitting between them. The CDR3 extends over 18 amino acids. CDR3 in DNA: TGTGCCAGCAGTTTGTACCCGAGTTTCGGGGCGGAAACAGAGACCCAGTACTTC. Its translation is CASSLYPSFGAETETQYF.

This rearrangement joins TRBV5-1 to TRBJ2-7; TRBD1 is a possible D gene (6 bases). V lost 0 bases to trimming and J lost 1 base, with 20 bases between them. The CDR3 contains 18 residues. Germline V lookup: CDR1 SGHRS, CDR2 YFSETQ. The CDR3 sequence is CASSLGPSLTRGSYEQYF. The DNA of the CDR3 is TGCGCCAGCAGCTTGGGTCCCTCCCTCACCAGGGGTTCCTACGAGCAGTACTTC. Full variable domain (outside the CDR3, taken from reference TRBV5-1 and TRBJ2-7): KAGVTQTPRYLIKTRGQQVTLSCSPISGHRSVSWYQQTPGQGLQFLFEYFSETQRNKGNFPGRFSGRQFSNSRSEMNVSTLELGDSALYLCASSLGPSLTRGSYEQYFGPGTRLTVT.

This clonotype came up many times. The chain uses TRBV3-1 and TRBJ1-2, with D hard to call. The CDR3 spans 18 residues. V gave up 1 base and J gave up 3 bases, with 21 bases separating them. Germline V lookup: CDR1 LGHDT, CDR2 YNNKEL (reference sequence). The CDR3 DNA is TGTGCCAGCAGCCAAGGATGGGTCGACGGGGATGCTCACTATGGCTACACCTTC. Protein product: CASSQGWVDGDAHYGYTF.

The sample holds many counts of this clonotype. The V call is TRBV2, the J call TRBJ2-1; weak D call: TRBD2 (6 bases). Germline V gene data show CDR1 as SNHLY and CDR2 as FYNNEI. The CDR3 is 16 residues long. V dropped 4 bases and J dropped 7 bases, with 20 bases sitting between them. The CDR3 sequence is CASSAVGGAVGNEQFF. CDR3 DNA: TGTGCCAGCAGTGCGGTTGGAGGGGCAGTGGGGAATGAGCAGTTCTTC.

For this clonotype: A far larger clone differs by one base, so this is likely a read error. The V and J genes are TRBV12-3 or TRBV12-4 and TRBJ2-1; TRBD2 is a possible D gene (7 bases). V was clipped by 2 bases and J by 13 bases, with 18 bases between them. There are 14 residues in the CDR3. The CDR3 bases are TGTGCCAGCAGTTTAAGAACAGGGAGGGAGACCCAGTTCTTC. Protein: CASSLRTGRETQFF.

This clonotype rates as medium-sized (0.01 to 0.1%). CDR3 nucleotide sequence: TGTGCCAGCAGTTACACGAACAGGGGGCAATACCCCCTACTGACTTTC. It specifies CASSYTNRGQYPLLTF. The rearrangement links TRBV6-5 to TRBJ2-6, with 9 bases that match TRBD1. V dropped 2 bases and J dropped 16; count of bases not matched to a gene: 15. The CDR3 totals 16 residues. Germline V gene data show CDR1 as MNHEY and CDR2 as SVGAGI.

This clonotype was seen at least ten times. This could be a read error, since a much larger clone is one nucleotide away. The chain couples TRBV6-2 or TRBV6-3 to TRBJ2-6; D perhaps matches TRBD2 (6 bases). Per germline, CDR1 MNHEY and CDR2 SVGEGT. CDR3 length equals 18 residues. Trimming pared 5 bases from V and 0 bases from J, leaving 17 bases between. The CDR3 protein is CASSALGEAHSGANVLTF. The CDR3 bases are TGTGCCAGCAGTGCCCTCGGGGAGGCTCACTCTGGGGCCAACGTCCTGACTTTC.

This clonotype has at least ten counts. The chain combines TRBV20-1 with TRBJ1-3; D is uncertain. Germline values: CDR1 DFQATT, CDR2 SNEGSKA (reference sequence). The CDR3 length is 13 residues. The V gene lost 6 bases and the J gene lost 3 bases, with 12 bases spanning the gap. CDR3 protein: CSATHPGGNTIYF. In DNA, the CDR3 is TGCAGTGCGACCCATCCTGGTGGAAACACCATATATTTT.

In its sample, this clonotype is medium-sized. V gene TRBV7-2 combines with J gene TRBJ1-6; D unresolved. V lost 1 base and J 1 base, leaving 8 bases between the germline ends. The CDR3 has 16 residues. Germline CDR1 reads SGHTA; CDR2 reads FQGNSA. The CDR3 coding sequence is TGTGCCAGCAGCTTAGGGGTAGGGTCCTATAATTCACCCCTCCACTTT. Translation gives CASSLGVGSYNSPLHF.

With respect to this clonotype: A far larger clone is off by one base, so a read error is likely. V usage is TRBV6-4 and J usage is TRBJ2-7; D might be TRBD2 (6 bases). Germline values: CDR1 MRHNA, CDR2 SNTAGT. The CDR3 extends over 18 amino acids. The CDR3 sequence is CASSYSQPRTIGTHEQYF. DNA of the CDR3: TGTGCCAGCAGTTACTCACAACCTAGGACTATCGGGACCCACGAGCAGTACTTC.

On this clonotype: One end of the junction varies from germline; a read error may be responsible. V usage is TRBV2 and J usage is TRBJ2-5, with 12 positions matching TRBD2. Germline loops: CDR1 SNHLY, CDR2 FYNNEI. CDR3 size: 14 residues. The CDR3 nucleotides are TGTGCCAGCAGTGAGACTAGCGGGGGTAAGACACAGTACTTC. It codes for CASSETSGGKTQYF.

This clonotype appeared many times. The chain couples TRBV13 to TRBJ2-7; 7 bases map to TRBD1. This CDR3 comprises 15 residues. The germline CDR1 and CDR2 sequences are PRHDT and FYEKMQ (reference sequence). The J segment lost 2 bases and the V segment lost 4 bases, leaving 8 bases of the junction unmatched. CDR3 coding DNA: TGTGCCAGCAGCTCCCGCAGACAGGGTACCTACGAGCAGTACTTC. It is translated as CASSSRRQGTYEQYF.

This clonotype is classed as medium-sized (0.01 to 0.1%). The chain uses TRBV6-5 and TRBJ2-7; 7 bases fit TRBD2. CDR3 length: 15 amino acids. Germline CDR1 MNHEY, CDR2 SVGAGI. The trim removed 0 bases at V and 2 bases at J, leaving 4 bases unmatched. The CDR3 protein is CASSYSTSAAYEQYF. In nucleotides, the CDR3 is TGTGCCAGCAGTTACTCAACTAGCGCGGCCTACGAGCAGTACTTC.

The sample holds many counts of this clonotype. The chain links TRBV19 to TRBJ2-7; 12 bases fit TRBD1. CDR3 length equals 14 residues. Germline values: CDR1 LNHDA, CDR2 SQIVND (reference sequence). Trimming took 5 bases from V and 7 from J; bases not matched to a gene: 6. CDR3 amino acids: CASSPGQGASEQYF. The CDR3 DNA reads TGTGCCAGTAGTCCGGGACAGGGGGCTTCTGAGCAGTACTTC. Full variable domain (rest looked up from reference TRBV19 and TRBJ2-7): DGGITQSPKYLFRKEGQNVTLSCEQNLNHDAMYWYRQDPGQGLRLIYYSQIVNDFQKGDIAEGYSVSREKKESFPLTVTSAQKNPTAFYLCASSPGQGASEQYFGPGTRLTVT.

In this sample, this clonotype turned up many times. The chain employs TRBV9 and TRBJ2-5; no clear D. This CDR3 spans 14 amino acids. Germline loops: CDR1 SGDLS, CDR2 YYNGEE. Trimming took 0 bases from V and 4 from J, leaving 10 bases between them. CDR3 in DNA: TGTGCCAGCAGCGTAGCCGGCGACGGAGAGACCCAGTACTTC. This encodes CASSVAGDGETQYF.

This chain joins TRBV6-1 and TRBJ2-2; D remains unclear. Germline V lookup: CDR1 MNHNS, CDR2 SASEGT. This CDR3 has 16 residues. Between the trimmed V and J ends, which lost 6 bases and 10 bases, there was a span of 24 bases. The CDR3 DNA sequence: TGTGCCAGCAGCCCGTCGAGGAAGACGAACACCTTGGAGCTGTTTTTT. Translation: CASSPSRKTNTLELFF.

This clonotype was counted many times. The chain uses TRBV7-2 and TRBJ2-7; a weak D match, TRBD2 (5 bases). CDR3 length: 16 residues. Germline V gene data show CDR1 as SGHTA and CDR2 as FQGNSA. Trimming cost V 1 base and J 0 bases, with 13 bases left between them. The CDR3 loop is CASSLEFSVISYEQYF. The CDR3, as DNA: TGTGCCAGCAGCTTAGAGTTTAGCGTGATCTCCTACGAGCAGTACTTC.

This clonotype was seen at least ten times. The rearrangement joins TRBV6-1 to TRBJ1-4; D remains unclear. Germline assignment: CDR1 MNHNS and CDR2 SASEGT. Trimming shortened V by 5 bases and J by 6 bases, and 10 bases separated the two germline ends. The CDR3 runs 13 residues. The CDR3 loop is CASSRQEDEKLFF. The CDR3 nucleotides are TGTGCCAGCAGTCGGCAGGAGGATGAAAAACTGTTTTTT.

This clonotype was seen repeatedly, ten times or more. The rearrangement uses TRBV7-9 and TRBJ1-1; no clear D. Looked up from germline, CDR1 is SEHNR and CDR2 is FQNEAQ (reference sequence). The CDR3 has 13 amino acids. Trimming took off 1 base at V and 1 base at J, with 4 bases between the two ends. In nucleotides, the CDR3 is TGTGCCAGCAGCTTAGGAAGGAACACTGAAGCTTTCTTT. Protein sequence: CASSLGRNTEAFF.

This clonotype counts as medium-sized. The V call is TRBV19, the J call TRBJ2-3; no definite D call. Deletions cut 3 bases from V and 0 bases from J, with 10 bases between. In germline, CDR1 is LNHDA, CDR2 SQIVND (reference sequence). The CDR3 length is 15 residues. CDR3 protein: CASSIQRRSTDTQYF. CDR3 nucleotides: TGTGCCAGTAGTATCCAGCGACGGAGCACAGATACGCAGTATTTT.

By sample fraction, this clonotype is medium-sized. This chain links TRBV6-1 with TRBJ1-2; D not resolved. Germline values: CDR1 MNHNS, CDR2 SASEGT. V shed 0 bases and J shed 4 bases, with 12 bases lying between them. The CDR3 length is 15 residues. CDR3 residues: CASSEAWALSYGYTF. CDR3 DNA sequence: TGTGCCAGCAGTGAAGCGTGGGCTCTCTCCTATGGCTACACCTTC.

Ten or more counts support this clonotype. The chain joins TRBV3-1 to TRBJ1-1, with 8 nucleotides matching TRBD1. V lost 4 bases, J lost 8 bases, and 6 bases stayed unmatched. CDR3 size: 13 residues. From germline, CDR1 is LGHDT and CDR2 YNNKEL (reference sequence). The CDR3 DNA reads as TGTGCCAGCAGCCCCAACGGGGACAGGGAAGCTTTCTTT. Protein product: CASSPNGDREAFF.